The TCR beta chain described here comes from a study of T cells in Graves' hyperthyroidism and ophthalmopathy. General study findings and limits: Most clonotypes expanded in thyroid above 0.001 were likewise present in blood.

The CDR3 is 15 residues long. Trimming took 0 bases from V and 3 from J; bases not matched to a gene: 3. CDR1 SGHNT and CDR2 YYREEE come from the germline V gene (reference sequence). Researchers amplified the TCR beta CDR3 regions from RNA transcripts. The HTBI primer set drove a first-round RT-PCR of the TCR CDR3. TCRdb reprocessed the multiplex PCR reads with MiXCR, giving one entry per CDR3 protein. Of 490,000 or so distinct CDR3 sequences in the sample, over 35% are singletons; the top ten hold around 47%. This clonotype was counted many times. Its antigen is still unknown. The sequence was obtained from an adult woman with Graves' disease, either hyperthyroidism or ophthalmopathy (not recorded which). The rearrangement joins TRBV5-4 to TRBJ2-7; 10 positions agree with TRBD2. The sample consisted of peripheral blood or thyroid tissue (not recorded which). Here the CDR3 DNA reads TGTGCCAGCAGCTTGGGGGTAGCGGGAGGCTACGAGCAGTACTTC. Encoded protein: CASSLGVAGGYEQYF.